Sequencing of this TCR beta chain was carried out in a study of cytomegalovirus exposure and HLA in healthy donors. Across the whole study: As released early, the data held roughly 85 million unique TCRs from HLA-typed donors. Overall study results and limits: Versus the roughly 700-donor mean, an Asian-associated ancestry cluster reportedly showed fewer N-insertions in a later analysis. Investigators reported approximately 150 TCR beta chains as tied to cytomegalovirus.

About this clone: Its matching antigen is unknown.

The CDR3 is 14 residues long. Germline CDR1 reads SGHTA; CDR2 reads FQGNSA. V shed 8 bases and J shed 1 base, with 12 bases lying between them. The study ran its PCR with 60 Vbeta and 13 Jbeta primers. Measured with immunoSEQ multiplex PCR; TCRdb has only the in-frame clones, and not every one. The sample lists 160,000 or so clones, nearly 80% occurring once. Each of the donors was a healthy bone marrow donor. Material for sequencing was PBMCs. The chain is built from TRBV7-2 and TRBJ2-4; TRBD1 might be the D (5 bases). The source is a man in his forties in good health and CMV-seropositive. The CDR3, as DNA: TGTGCCAGCCAACAGGAGTTGGCCAAAAACATTCAGTACTTC. It is translated as CASQQELAKNIQYF.